Each of the 20 T cell receptor beta chains below was sequenced from the same sample in a study of beta chain features in type 1 diabetes listed by TCRdb under 2018. Library creation used the immunoSEQ multiplex PCR assay. The entire isolated RNA was reverse transcribed using the High Capacity cDNA Reverse Transcription Kit, and thus expressed TCRB transcripts were sequenced. The immuneACCESS repertoire file appears here via TCRdb, limited to in-frame rearrangements. These files lack a portion of the clones; in checked studies, under half of the deficit traces to unresolved V genes, and the cause of the others is not known. This sample lists fewer than 200,000 clones; around 8.5% were detected once. Of the sample, 0.65% falls within the top ten clones. The sample was central memory CD4+ T cells from blood. The source of these receptors is a man younger than 30 in good health.

This clone was observed a few times. The chain couples TRBV4-3 to TRBJ1-2, with 7 positions matching TRBD1. Germline trimming cut 3 bases from V and 4 bases from J; bases unmatched to any gene: 8. The CDR3 is 15 residues long. Germline assignment: CDR1 LGHNA and CDR2 YSLEER. The CDR3 region is CASSQAWQGGYGYTF. The CDR3, as DNA: TGCGCCAGCAGCCAGGCCTGGCAGGGGGGCTATGGCTACACCTTC.

V gene TRBV27 combines with J gene TRBJ2-5, with TRBD2 identical over 12 bases. The CDR3 has 15 residues. Trimming cost V 5 bases and J 3 bases; bases outside gene matches: 4. CDR1 is MNHEY, CDR2 SMNVEV, per germline (reference sequence). The CDR3 nucleotides read TGTGCCAGCAGTGGGCGACTAGCGGGAGAAGAGACCCAGTACTTC. This sequence encodes CASSGRLAGEETQYF.

This clone turned up a few times. V usage is TRBV19 and J usage is TRBJ1-5, with D possibly TRBD1 on 5 matching bases. The germline gives CDR1 LNHDA, CDR2 SQIVND (reference sequence). CDR3 length: 14 residues. The germline V and J ends were trimmed by 3 bases and 2 bases, with 8 bases remaining between them. This CDR3 is CASSIAGGNQPQHF. CDR3 in DNA: TGTGCCAGTAGTATTGCGGGGGGCAATCAGCCCCAGCATTTT.

This clone came up a few times. This chain links TRBV18 with TRBJ1-1; D remains ambiguous. Looked up from germline, CDR1 is KGHSH and CDR2 is LQKENI. This CDR3 region has 13 residues. V lost 4 bases, J lost 3 bases, and 9 bases lay in between. CDR3 sequence (DNA): TGTGCCAGCTCACAAAACCGGGACACTGAAGCTTTCTTT. Its protein is CASSQNRDTEAFF.

The chain joins TRBV4-2 to TRBJ2-7, with a possible D match to TRBD2 (5 bases). Between the trimmed V and J ends, which lost 4 bases and 3 bases, there was a span of 10 bases. Germline lookup yields CDR1 LGHNA and CDR2 YNFKEQ. The CDR3 extends over 13 amino acids. DNA of the CDR3: TGTGCCAGCAGCCGTGACGGGAACTACGAGCAGTACTTC. Encoded protein: CASSRDGNYEQYF.

The chain couples TRBV5-4 to TRBJ2-7, with TRBD1 identical over 9 bases. Losses at the gene ends were 4 bases for V and 1 base for J; bases not matched to a gene: 6. The CDR3 has 15 residues. The germline CDR1 and CDR2 sequences are SGHNT and YYREEE (reference sequence). CDR3 in DNA: TGTGCCAGCAGCCAGGCGGGACAGGGATCCTACGAGCAGTACTTC. This translates into CASSQAGQGSYEQYF. The whole variable domain, filled in from reference TRBV5-4 and TRBJ2-7, reads ETGVTQSPTHLIKTRGQQVTLRCSSQSGHNTVSWYQQALGQGPQFIFQYYREEENGRGNFPPRFSGLQFPNYSSELNVNALELDDSALYLCASSQAGQGSYEQYFGPGTRLTVT.

The rearrangement links TRBV11-2 to TRBJ1-4, with D hard to call. CDR1 and CDR2 (germline): SGHAT, FQNNGV. Trimming left V 5 bases short and J 0 bases short, with 10 bases between. CDR3 size: 15 residues. The CDR3 sequence: CASSINTATNEKLFF. The CDR3 DNA reads TGTGCCAGCAGCATAAACACAGCAACTAATGAAAAACTGTTTTTT. Drawing the rest from reference TRBV11-2 and TRBJ1-4, the complete variable domain is EAGVAQSPRYKIIEKRQSVAFWCNPISGHATLYWYQQILGQGPKLLIQFQNNGVVDDSQLPKDRFSAERLKGVDSTLKIQPAKLEDSAVYLCASSINTATNEKLFFGSGTQLSVL.

The V call is TRBV28, the J call TRBJ2-7; a weak D match, TRBD2 (5 bases). There are 15 residues in the CDR3. Germline CDR1 reads MDHEN; CDR2 reads SYDVKM. V was shortened by 8 bases and J by 5 bases, with 22 bases between the two germline ends. DNA of the CDR3: TGTGCCAGCTCGAACGGGAATCTGGCCAAGAACGAGCAGTACTTC. Amino acid sequence: CASSNGNLAKNEQYF.

The chain combines TRBV5-6 with TRBJ1-2; D not resolved. Looked up from germline, CDR1 is SGHDT and CDR2 is YYEEEE. V was clipped by 0 bases and J by 8 bases, with 8 bases between them. This CDR3 is 12 amino acids long. The CDR3 DNA is TGTGCCAGCAGCTTGGCAGGCTGGGGCTACACCTTC. As protein: CASSLAGWGYTF.

This chain uses TRBV4-3 with TRBJ2-3; no definite D call. This CDR3 is 16 amino acids long. V was cut by 2 bases and J by 0 bases, with 12 bases left in between. Germline CDR1 and CDR2: LGHNA and YSLEER. CDR3 region: CASSQRGQSSTDTQYF. The CDR3 nucleotides read TGCGCCAGCAGCCAAAGAGGCCAGTCTAGCACAGATACGCAGTATTTT.

This clone has a handful of counts. This rearrangement joins TRBV30 to TRBJ2-7; no firm D call. The CDR3 consists of 13 residues. Germline V gene lookup returns CDR1 GTSNPN and CDR2 SVGIG (reference sequence). Trimming removed 4 bases from V and 0 bases from J, with 10 bases in between. CDR3 sequence (DNA): TGTGCCTGGAAACGTGGCACCTCCTACGAGCAGTACTTC. This sequence encodes CAWKRGTSYEQYF. Supplemented by reference TRBV30 and TRBJ2-7, the full variable domain reads SQTIHQWPATLVQPVGSPLSLECTVEGTSNPNLYWYRQAAGRGLQLLFYSVGIGQISSEVPQNLSASRPQDRQFILSSKKLLLSDSGFYLCAWKRGTSYEQYFGPGTRLTVT.

This clone showed up just a few times. This chain joins TRBV2 and TRBJ2-2, with 7 bases identical to TRBD2. V was pared by 4 bases and J by 4 bases, with 6 bases of the junction left unmatched. CDR3 length equals 15 residues. Germline lookup yields CDR1 SNHLY and CDR2 FYNNEI. CDR3 DNA sequence: TGTGCCAGCAGTGCCAGCGGCGGGAGCACCGGGGAGCTGTTTTTT. Its translation is CASSASGGSTGELFF.

This clone was found a few times. V gene TRBV4-3 combines with J gene TRBJ2-3; tentatively, D is TRBD2 (6 bases). This CDR3 has 15 amino acids. Germline V gene data show CDR1 as LGHNA and CDR2 as YSLEER. Between the trimmed V and J ends, which lost 4 bases and 14 bases, there was a span of 25 bases. The CDR3 nucleotides are TGCGCCAGCAGCCCATCCTCCTCCGGGCGGGACGCAACGTATTTT. It codes for CASSPSSSGRDATYF.

This clone was counted only a few times. This chain joins TRBV29-1 and TRBJ2-2; maybe TRBD1 (5 bases). With 2 bases removed from V and 6 bases from J, the gap between germline ends came to 13 bases. Looked up from germline, CDR1 is SQVTM and CDR2 is ANQGSEA. The length of the CDR3 is 14 residues. The CDR3 coding sequence is TGCAGCGTTGAACTCCCAGGGTCGTCCGGGGAGCTGTTTTTT. Translating it yields CSVELPGSSGELFF.

V and J are TRBV6-5 and TRBJ2-5; 12 nucleotides align to TRBD1. V was clipped by 2 bases and J by 5 bases; unmatched bases: 6. This CDR3 region has 16 residues. Germline V gives CDR1 MNHEY, CDR2 SVGAGI. The CDR3, as DNA: TGTGCCAGCAGTTACAGGGGGACAGGGGGCTTGGAGACCCAGTACTTC. Encoded protein: CASSYRGTGGLETQYF.

The chain employs TRBV11-2 and TRBJ2-7; tentative D call: TRBD2 (5 bases). Trimming stripped 5 bases from V and 0 bases from J, with 11 bases between. The CDR3 loop spans 14 amino acids. Germline lookup yields CDR1 SGHAT and CDR2 FQNNGV. CDR3 sequence: CASSPSGTSYEQYF. CDR3 DNA: TGTGCCAGCAGCCCGAGCGGTACCTCCTACGAGCAGTACTTC.

This clone appeared a few times. The rearrangement links TRBV7-3 to TRBJ2-7; 7 nucleotides align to TRBD1. This CDR3 comprises 15 residues. The ends lost 5 bases at V and 4 bases at J; junction bases unmatched: 11. Per germline, CDR1 SGHTA and CDR2 FQGTGA. CDR3 sequence: CASSANPGQQYEQYF. The CDR3 DNA follows: TGTGCCAGCAGCGCCAACCCGGGACAGCAATACGAGCAGTACTTC.

Of note for this clone: The sample contains more than one DNA sequence encoding this CDR3. The rearrangement joins TRBV7-2 to TRBJ2-3, with D unclear. The germline V gene encodes CDR1 SGHTA and CDR2 FQGNSA. V lost 2 bases and J 0 bases, leaving 3 bases between the germline ends. The CDR3 is made up of 13 amino acids. CDR3 residues: CASSLPSTDTQYF. Written as DNA, the CDR3 is TGTGCCAGCAGCTTACCGAGCACAGATACGCAGTATTTT.

J is TRBJ2-5 and V is TRBV4-2; 11 bases are a match to TRBD2. The CDR3 has 18 amino acids. V lost 2 bases to trimming and J lost 1 base; unmatched junction nucleotides: 9. The germline V gene has CDR1 LGHNA and CDR2 YNFKEQ. Written as DNA, the CDR3 is TGTGCCAGCAGCCAATGGCTAGCGGGGGGTAGGACCCAAGAGACCCAGTACTTC. It is translated as CASSQWLAGGRTQETQYF.

This clone was seen at least ten times. The chain employs TRBV4-2 and TRBJ2-1, with 8 bases fitting TRBD2. The CDR3 is made up of 14 amino acids. Germline lookup yields CDR1 LGHNA and CDR2 YNFKEQ. V was pared by 3 bases and J by 12 bases, with 10 bases of the junction left unmatched. CDR3 sequence reads: CASSQDTGGAPQFF. The CDR3 DNA sequence: TGTGCCAGCAGCCAGGATACGGGAGGGGCTCCGCAGTTCTTC.